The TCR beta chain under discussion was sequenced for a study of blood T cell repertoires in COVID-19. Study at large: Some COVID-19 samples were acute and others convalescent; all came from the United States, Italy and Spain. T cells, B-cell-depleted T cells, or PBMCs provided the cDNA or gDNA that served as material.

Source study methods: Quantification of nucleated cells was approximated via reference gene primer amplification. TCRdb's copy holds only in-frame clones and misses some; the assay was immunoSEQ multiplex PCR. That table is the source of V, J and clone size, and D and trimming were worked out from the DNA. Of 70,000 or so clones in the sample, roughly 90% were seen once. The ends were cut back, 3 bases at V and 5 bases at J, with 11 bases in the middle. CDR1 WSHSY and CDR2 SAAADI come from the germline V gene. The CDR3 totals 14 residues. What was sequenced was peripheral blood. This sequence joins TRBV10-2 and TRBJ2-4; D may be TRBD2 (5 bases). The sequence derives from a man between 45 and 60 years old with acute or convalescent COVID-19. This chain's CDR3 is CASSESGGQNIQYF. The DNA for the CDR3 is TGCGCCAGCAGTGAATCAGGAGGCCAAAACATTCAGTACTTC.